This TCR beta chain was retrieved from a study of cytomegalovirus exposure and HLA in healthy donors. This PCR relied on a set of 60 Vbeta primers and 13 Jbeta primers. Data came from immunoSEQ multiplex PCR; TCRdb stores just in-frame clones and leaves some out. The sample yields some 140,000 clones, about three quarters seen once. Germline values: CDR1 MNHEY, CDR2 SMNVEV (reference sequence). Deletions cut 6 bases from V and 0 bases from J, with 12 bases between. The length of the CDR3 is 15 residues. The sample taken for sequencing was PBMCs. This clonotype was obtained from a woman aged 18-30 years in good health and CMV-seronegative. The rearrangement joins TRBV27 to TRBJ2-1; D call uncertain. CDR3 residues: CASSPLFYSYNEQFF. CDR3 DNA: TGTGCCAGCAGCCCCCTCTTTTACTCCTACAATGAGCAGTTCTTC.